This TCR beta chain was captured by sequencing in a study of Tregs in tolerant kidney transplant recipients. Notes on the study in general: Tregs expanded with activated donor B cells seemed most donor-specific. Findings come from small patient numbers and require larger validation. No direct test of biological reproducibility was done here.

CD4+CD25+CD127- Tregs, CD4+CD25- non-Tregs, CD4 and CD8 cells were sorted. TCRdb keeps only in-frame clones here, not all; method: immunoSEQ multiplex PCR. The repertoire holds approximately 60,000 clones, with 80% to 90% as singletons. Concerning this clone: Its antigen is undetermined.

This receptor was taken from a human donor in good health. Sequences were obtained from CD4+ T cells from blood.

CDR3 amino acids: CASSYSAKKSNQPQHF. Here the CDR3 DNA reads TGTGCCAGCAGTTACTCGGCGAAGAAGAGCAATCAGCCCCAGCATTTT. This rearrangement joins TRBV6-5 to TRBJ1-5; D uncertain. There are 16 residues in the CDR3. Trimming removed 0 bases at V and 1 base at J, with 10 bases between. CDR1 is MNHEY and CDR2 is SVGAGI in the germline V gene.